This T cell receptor (beta chain) was profiled in a study of blood T cell repertoires in COVID-19. Study-wide context: Acute and convalescent COVID-19 samples came from the United States, Italy and Spain. PBMCs, B-cell-depleted T cells, or T cells were the source of the cDNA or gDNA that made up the material.

This table comes from immunoSEQ multiplex PCR, and its TCRdb copy is limited to in-frame clones, with some not included. The sample has about 260,000 clones, 85% to 90% seen once; the top ten hold less than 0.9%. The CDR3 consists of 15 residues. The trim removed 3 bases at V and 7 bases at J, leaving 4 bases unmatched. Germline V lookup: CDR1 SGHRS, CDR2 YFSETQ. Sequenced sample: PBMCs or T cells enriched from blood (not recorded which). This rearrangement joins TRBV5-1 to TRBJ2-3; TRBD2 matches 14 bases. This receptor was taken from a man aged 45 to 65 who had been exposed to COVID-19. The CDR3 nucleotides read TGCGCCAGCAGCTCTGGACTAGCGGGAGGCAATACGCAGTATTTT. This codes for CASSSGLAGGNTQYF.